The entry below describes one TCR beta chain. Its target is unknown. One end of the junction does not line up with germline, which may come from a read error. The sample is drawn from a study of T cell responses to AZD1222 COVID-19 vaccine. Notes on the study in general: Across spike, vaccine-associated CD4 TCRs were found, dominant at 160-218 and 743-854. Reportedly, nearly half the spike-specific TCRs target unmutated variant regions.

Germline V lookup: CDR1 SQVTM, CDR2 ANQGSEA. This CDR3 has 11 residues. Using immunoSEQ multiplex PCR, the repertoire was profiled, and TCRdb retains in-frame clones only, with some absent. The table includes roughly 100,000 clones, around 90% detected once. This TCR came from an adult in good health. This chain connects TRBV29-1 to TRBJ2-3, with 7 bases fitting TRBD2. This sample comprised peripheral blood, obtained on day 0 of AZD1222 vaccination. CDR3 nucleotide sequence: TGCAGCGTTTCAAGCGGGGAACAGGCCGATTTT. Its translation is CSVSSGEQADF.